This T cell receptor (beta chain) was captured in a study of T-cell reconstitution after alpha-beta-depleted transplantation in children. The CDR3 loop spans 14 amino acids. V lost 6 bases, J lost 8 bases, and 22 bases lay in between. CDR1 DFQATT and CDR2 SNEGSKA come from the germline V gene (reference sequence). This clonotype was picked up a small number of times. Unique molecular identifiers were incorporated when the TCRbeta library was constructed. Each CDR3 protein is one row after TCRdb ran MiXCR on the PCR reads. The table includes about 980,000 distinct CDR3 sequences, less than 30% detected once.

The chain links TRBV20-1 to TRBJ1-2; D possibly corresponds to TRBD1 (5 bases). Sequenced here: PBMCs, mostly from graft donor cells, sampled 360 days after TCRalphabeta/CD19-depleted stem cell transplant. The source is a boy under two years old who had a stem cell transplant for SCID, so the T cells may come from the graft donor. The CDR3 region has the DNA TGCAGTGCCCACCGAGACAGCCTCCGGGGGGGCTACACCTTC. It specifies CSAHRDSLRGGYTF.